This T cell receptor (beta chain) appears in the sequencing data of a study of radiotherapy plus CTLA-4 blockade in lung cancer. Trimming pared 10 bases from V and 2 bases from J, leaving 14 bases between. CDR1 is LNHDA, CDR2 SQIVND, per germline (reference sequence). The CDR3 has 13 residues. Profiling relied on immunoSEQ multiplex PCR, and the TCRdb table lists in-frame clones only, not all of them. Counted here are approximately 60,000 clones, around 77% occurring once; the ten biggest clones make up approximately 4%. Findings and limits, study-wide: TCR clones of tumor origin grew in blood after radiotherapy plus ipilimumab.

Regarding this clone: Its antigen is unknown.

The TCR sequence derives from a human donor with non-small cell lung cancer who had a complete response to radiotherapy plus ipilimumab. The sequenced sample was peripheral blood, obtained from a patient treated with radiotherapy plus ipilimumab. V gene TRBV19 combines with J gene TRBJ1-2; D is unresolved. This chain's CDR3 is CAIREGANYGYTF. The CDR3 nucleotides are TGTGCCATCAGAGAGGGCGCGAACTATGGCTACACCTTC. Drawing the rest from reference TRBV19 and TRBJ1-2, the complete variable domain is DGGITQSPKYLFRKEGQNVTLSCEQNLNHDAMYWYRQDPGQGLRLIYYSQIVNDFQKGDIAEGYSVSREKKESFPLTVTSAQKNPTAFYLCAIREGANYGYTFGSGTRLTVV.